This T cell receptor beta chain was found in a study of blood T cell repertoires in COVID-19. For the study at large: Material from acute and convalescent COVID-19 was sourced from the United States, Italy and Spain.

Unmatched junction bases numbered 0, after V lost 3 bases and J lost 1 base. The CDR3 loop spans 14 amino acids. Germline V gene sequence: CDR1 MRHNA, CDR2 SNTAGT. The protocol was immunoSEQ multiplex PCR, while the TCRdb copy is restricted to in-frame clones and leaves out a portion. The sample carries about 140,000 clones, approximately 90% recorded once. This chain uses TRBV6-4 with TRBJ2-3; TRBD2 matches 8 bases. This sequence originates from a woman aged 40 to 50 with acute or convalescent COVID-19. The specimen sequenced was peripheral blood. CDR3 residues: CASSERGGTDTQYF. For the CDR3, the DNA is TGTGCCAGCAGTGAGCGGGGGGGCACAGATACGCAGTATTTT.